The T cell receptor beta chain under discussion was sequenced for a study of blood T cell repertoires in COVID-19. On the study more broadly: Material from acute and convalescent COVID-19 was sourced from the United States, Italy and Spain. T cells, B-cell-depleted T cells, or PBMCs provided the cDNA or gDNA that served as material.

Germline CDR1 KGHSH, CDR2 LQKENI. The CDR3 length is 15 residues. V lost 3 bases and J 4 bases, leaving 12 bases between the germline ends. The table lists this clone with a few counts. Original methodology: Estimated nucleated cell counts came from reference gene primer amplification. Sequencing used immunoSEQ multiplex PCR; TCRdb keeps in-frame clones, though not all of them. Clone size and the V and J calls come from that table; the DNA yielded D and trimming. This sample yields hundreds of thousands of clones, of which around 89% are seen a single time; about 1.2% belongs to the top ten. The material sequenced was peripheral blood. The J gene is TRBJ1-4, the V gene TRBV18; D not resolved. This sequence was found in a man aged 40-49 years with acute or convalescent COVID-19. In DNA, the CDR3 is TGTGCCAGCTCACCGGTCGCGGATAGTAATGAAAAACTGTTTTTT. This sequence encodes CASSPVADSNEKLFF.